The present T cell receptor (beta chain) was sequenced within a study of OX40 agonist ivuxolimab in advanced cancers. Describing the broader study: Ivuxolimab was an agonistic, fully human IgG2 monoclonal antibody directed against OX40 (CD134), a costimulatory receptor. Intravenous ivuxolimab was administered to patients every 2 weeks at six dose levels: 0.01, 0.1, 0.3, 1.5, 3 and 10 mg/kg. Of the approximately 53 patients in dose escalation, about 20 had hepatocellular carcinoma, some 15 had melanoma, 9 had renal cell carcinoma and 9 had head and neck cancer. The dose-escalation cohort was 82.7% male with a mean age of about 58 years, ranging from about 20 to 85. Prior anti-PD-1, anti-PD-L1 or anti-CTLA-4 therapy was permitted, and checkpoint inhibitors had been received by roughly two fifths of dose-escalation patients. Partial responses were achieved by three dose-escalation patients, of whom one had hepatocellular carcinoma and two had cutaneous melanoma. The point of sequencing TCRbeta in the periphery was to test whether ivuxolimab changed TCR sequence diversity and drove clonal T-cell expansion. The paper describes the monotherapy dose-escalation part (N = 52 patients) of the phase I trial of ivuxolimab.

Overall study results and their limits: The antigen specificity of the clonally expanded peripheral T cells was not determined. In partial responders in the 0.1-3.0 mg/kg groups, normalized peripheral clonal expansion was found to be among the lowest, especially among CD8+ T cells. At doses of 0.1 to 3.0 mg/kg, clonal expansion of both CD4+ and CD8+ blood T cells was observed from baseline to week 6. After ivuxolimab, more expanded clones were found on average in CD8+ T cells than in CD4+ T cells. Low levels of normalized T-cell clonal expansion were also shown by some nonresponding patients.

The CDR3 goes from the cysteine to the phenylalanine over 16 residues. Only the CDR3 DNA stays, 48 bases, in frame from base 1. The germline V gene specifies ENHRY as CDR1 and SYGVKD as CDR2. V is cut back by 1 base and J by 3 bases, with 5 bases in the junction unmatched. Genomic DNA was isolated from the sorted cells so that the TCRbeta CDR3 region could be sequenced. The immunoSEQ Assay was used to sequence the TCRbeta CDR3 regions. TCRdb re-hosts the immuneACCESS table, in-frame sequences only. Its copies lack some clones; in the studies checked, an unresolved V gene accounts for under half of them, and the cause for the rest is not known. This sample comprises about 86,000 clones, about 89% of them detected only once. The ten largest account for 8% to 9.5% of the sample. To note about this clone: Its antigen specificity is not known. Base qualities were left out, and no much larger clone turns up one base away.

Patients with autoimmune disease history or receiving systemic immunosuppression were excluded from the trial. In every dose cohort, peripheral blood was drawn for TCR sequencing at baseline, cycle 4 day 1, and cycle 7 day 1. The samples were taken from a phase I, first-in-human, multicenter, open-label dose-escalation trial of ivuxolimab. The trial enrolled adults with locally advanced or metastatic head and neck squamous cell, hepatocellular, melanoma or renal cell carcinoma. Before TCR sequencing, CD4+ T cells and CD8+ T cells were sorted from peripheral blood as separate populations. The material was CD4+ or CD8+ T cells sorted from blood, obtained in a trial of the OX40 agonist ivuxolimab. This receptor chain uses TRBV10-3 and TRBJ2-3, with 9 bases in between that match TRBD2. The receptor was derived from an adult with an advanced solid tumor such as melanoma, head and neck, liver or kidney cancer. In nucleotide form, the sequence is TGTGCCATCAGTGAGTACTTAGCGGGAGAAACAGATACGCAGTATTTT. Translated, it reads CAISEYLAGETDTQYF.